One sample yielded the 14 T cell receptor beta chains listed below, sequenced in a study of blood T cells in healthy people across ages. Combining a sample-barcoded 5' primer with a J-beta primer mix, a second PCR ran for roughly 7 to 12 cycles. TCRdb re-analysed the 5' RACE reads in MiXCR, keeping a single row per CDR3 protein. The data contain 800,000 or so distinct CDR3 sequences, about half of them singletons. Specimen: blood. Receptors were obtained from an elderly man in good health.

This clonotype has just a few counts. The CDR3 DNA reads as TGTGCCAGCAGCTTAGGAGGGGCCCGTCAAGAGACCCAGTACTTC. Amino acids: CASSLGGARQETQYF. The chain has TRBV11-3 and TRBJ2-5, with D perhaps TRBD1 or TRBD2 (5 bases each). V was cut by 1 base and J by 2 bases, with 11 bases left in between. This CDR3 is 15 amino acids long. Looked up from germline, CDR1 is SGHNT and CDR2 is YENEEA.

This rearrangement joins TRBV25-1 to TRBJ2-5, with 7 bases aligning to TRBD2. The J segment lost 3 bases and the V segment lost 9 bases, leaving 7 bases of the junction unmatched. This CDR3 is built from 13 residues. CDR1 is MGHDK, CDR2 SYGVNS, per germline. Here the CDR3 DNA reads TGTGCCAGTGGCCCGGGGGGTAAAGAGACCCAGTACTTC. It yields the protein CASGPGGKETQYF.

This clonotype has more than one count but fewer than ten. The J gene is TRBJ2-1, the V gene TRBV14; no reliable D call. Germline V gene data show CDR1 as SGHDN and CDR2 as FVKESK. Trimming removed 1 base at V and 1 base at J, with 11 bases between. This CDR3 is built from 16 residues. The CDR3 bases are TGTGCCAGCAGCCAAGTAGGCCTAATGTCCTACAATGAGCAGTTCTTC. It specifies CASSQVGLMSYNEQFF.

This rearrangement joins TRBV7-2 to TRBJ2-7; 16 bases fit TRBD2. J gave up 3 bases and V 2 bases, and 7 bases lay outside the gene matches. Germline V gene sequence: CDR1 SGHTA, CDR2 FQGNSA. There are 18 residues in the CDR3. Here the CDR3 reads CASSLSGLAGGPFYEQYF. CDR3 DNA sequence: TGTGCCAGCAGCTTATCGGGACTAGCGGGAGGGCCGTTCTACGAGCAGTACTTC.

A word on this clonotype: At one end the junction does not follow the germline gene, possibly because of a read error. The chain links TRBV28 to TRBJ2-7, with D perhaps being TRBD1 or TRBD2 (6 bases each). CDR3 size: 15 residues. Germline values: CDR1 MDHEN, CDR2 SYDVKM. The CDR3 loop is CAGSTIRGGSYEQYF. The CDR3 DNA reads TGTGCCGGCAGTACTATCAGGGGAGGATCCTACGAGCAGTACTTC.

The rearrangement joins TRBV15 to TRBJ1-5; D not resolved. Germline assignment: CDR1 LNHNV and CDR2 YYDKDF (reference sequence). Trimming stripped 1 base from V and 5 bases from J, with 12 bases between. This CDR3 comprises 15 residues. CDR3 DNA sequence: TGTGCCACCAGCAGAGTAGATTTGGATCATCAGCCCCAGCATTTT. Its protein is CATSRVDLDHQPQHF.

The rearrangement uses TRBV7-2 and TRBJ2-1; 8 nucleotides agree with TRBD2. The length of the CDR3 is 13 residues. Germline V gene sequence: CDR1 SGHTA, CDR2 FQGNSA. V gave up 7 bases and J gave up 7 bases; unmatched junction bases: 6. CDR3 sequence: CASTGGGRNEQFF. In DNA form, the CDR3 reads TGTGCCAGCACCGGCGGGGGGCGTAATGAGCAGTTCTTC.

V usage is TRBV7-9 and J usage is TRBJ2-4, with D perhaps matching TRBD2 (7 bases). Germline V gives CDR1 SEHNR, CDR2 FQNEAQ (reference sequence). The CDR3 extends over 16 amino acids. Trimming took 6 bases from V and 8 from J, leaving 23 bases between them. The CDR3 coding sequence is TGTGCCAGCAGTCCCCCTCATCGGGGGGCTGGGGACATTCAGTACTTC. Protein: CASSPPHRGAGDIQYF. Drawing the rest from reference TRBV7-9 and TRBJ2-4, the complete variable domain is DTGVSQNPRHKITKRGQNVTFRCDPISEHNRLYWYRQTLGQGPEFLTYFQNEAQLEKSRLLSDRFSAERPKGSFSTLEIQRTEQGDSAMYLCASSPPHRGAGDIQYFGAGTRLSVL.

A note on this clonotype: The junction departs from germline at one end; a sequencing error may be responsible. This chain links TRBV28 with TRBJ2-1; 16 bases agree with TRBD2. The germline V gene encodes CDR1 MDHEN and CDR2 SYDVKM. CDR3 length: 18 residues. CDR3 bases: TGTGCCAGCAGCACCGGGACTAGCGGGAGGGCCGATCGCAGTGAGCAGTTATTC. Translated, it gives CASSTGTSGRADRSEQLF. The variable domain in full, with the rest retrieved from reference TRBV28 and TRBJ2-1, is DVKVTQSSRYLVKRTGEKVFLECVQDMDHENMFWYRQDPGLGLRLIYFSYDVKMKEKGDIPEGYSVSREKKERFSLILESASTNQTSMYLCASSTGTSGRADRSEQLFGPGTRLTVL.

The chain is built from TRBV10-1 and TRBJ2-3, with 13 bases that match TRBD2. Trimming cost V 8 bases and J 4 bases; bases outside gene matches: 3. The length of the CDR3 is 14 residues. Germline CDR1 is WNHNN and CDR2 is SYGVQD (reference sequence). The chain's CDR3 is CASGLAGDSDTQYF. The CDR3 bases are TGCGCCAGCGGACTAGCGGGAGATTCAGATACGCAGTATTTT.

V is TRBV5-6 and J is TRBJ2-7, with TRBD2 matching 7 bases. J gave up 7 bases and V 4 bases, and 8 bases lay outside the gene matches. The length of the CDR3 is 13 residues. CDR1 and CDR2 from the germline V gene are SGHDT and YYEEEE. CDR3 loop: CASSPGLGNEQYF. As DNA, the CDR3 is TGTGCCAGCAGCCCCGGACTAGGCAATGAGCAGTACTTC. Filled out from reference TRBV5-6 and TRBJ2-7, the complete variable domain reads DAGVTQSPTHLIKTRGQQVTLRCSPKSGHDTVSWYQQALGQGPQFIFQYYEEEERQRGNFPDRFSGHQFPNYSSELNVNALLLGDSALYLCASSPGLGNEQYFGPGTRLTVT.

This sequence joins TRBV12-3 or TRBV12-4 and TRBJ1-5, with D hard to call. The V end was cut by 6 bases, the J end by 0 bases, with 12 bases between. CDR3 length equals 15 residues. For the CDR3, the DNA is TGTGCCAGCAGCACCGGAGTTTATAGCAATCAGCCCCAGCATTTT. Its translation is CASSTGVYSNQPQHF.

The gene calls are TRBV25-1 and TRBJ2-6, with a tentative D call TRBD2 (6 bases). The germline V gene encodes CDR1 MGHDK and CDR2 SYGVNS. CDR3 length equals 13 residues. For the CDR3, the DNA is TGTGCTGCCCGGGAGAGTGGGGCCAACGTCCTGACTTTC. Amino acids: CAARESGANVLTF.

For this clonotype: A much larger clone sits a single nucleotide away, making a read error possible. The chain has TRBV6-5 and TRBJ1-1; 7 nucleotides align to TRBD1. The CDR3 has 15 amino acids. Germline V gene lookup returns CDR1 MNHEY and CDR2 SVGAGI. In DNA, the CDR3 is TGTGCCAGCAGAACCCCCGGGACAGAAGACACTGAAGTTTTCTTT. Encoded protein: CASRTPGTEDTEVFF.